This T cell receptor (beta chain) originates from a study of T cell clonotyping in hematopoietic cell transplantation. Assay used: immunoSEQ multiplex PCR; TCRdb lists only in-frame clones, some missing. The sample carries some 14,000 clones, more than 75% recorded once. This CDR3 comprises 15 residues. Germline V CDR1 and CDR2: LGHNA, YNFKEQ. The J segment lost 1 base and the V segment lost 3 bases, leaving 2 bases of the junction unmatched. Findings of the study overall: Without cell sorting, CD4 versus CD8 contributions remain unresolved. At the given depth, recipient repertoires were over 95% de novo clonotypes. Graft donor and pretransplant recipient Inverse Simpson Index values predicted broader posttransplant TCR diversity.

As for this clone: Its antigen remains unknown.

The sequencing used PBMCs, collected 100 days after allogeneic stem cell transplant. The chain links TRBV4-2 to TRBJ2-2; 7 positions match TRBD1. The clonotype originates from a male patient aged 45-60 years who had an allogeneic stem cell transplant from an unrelated donor, so T cells may come from the graft donor. Some clones in this sample may be carry-over from other donors' samples. DNA of the CDR3: TGTGCCAGCAGCCAGCGGACAGGGAACACCGGGGAGCTGTTTTTT. This translates into CASSQRTGNTGELFF.